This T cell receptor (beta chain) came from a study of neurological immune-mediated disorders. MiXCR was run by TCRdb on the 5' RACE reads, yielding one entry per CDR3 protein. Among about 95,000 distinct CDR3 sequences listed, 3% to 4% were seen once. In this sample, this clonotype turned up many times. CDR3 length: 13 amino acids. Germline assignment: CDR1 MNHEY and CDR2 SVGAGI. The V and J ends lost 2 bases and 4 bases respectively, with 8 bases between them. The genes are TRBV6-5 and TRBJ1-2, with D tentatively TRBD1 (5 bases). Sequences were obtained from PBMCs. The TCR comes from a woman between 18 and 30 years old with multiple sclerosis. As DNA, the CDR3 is TGTGCCAGCAGTTACGACAGCCTCTATGGCTACACCTTC. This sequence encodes CASSYDSLYGYTF.